The clone carrying this TCR beta chain was seen more than once but under ten times. Its specificity is not known. A single record per CDR3 protein comes from TCRdb applying MiXCR to the RT-PCR reads. The sample lists around 190,000 distinct CDR3 sequences, about 9% seen once, with 9.5% to 13% in the top ten. Losses at the gene ends were 5 bases for V and 8 bases for J; bases not matched to a gene: 10. CDR1 KGHDR and CDR2 SFDVKD come from the germline V gene. The CDR3 spans 16 residues. The data are from a study of response to subunit inactivated influenza vaccine. Whole-study results and caveats: There was a suggestion from the authors that each seasonal influenza vaccination recruits few new T cells.

This TCR was sampled from a man between 45 and 60 years old who received an inactivated influenza vaccine. The genes are TRBV24-1 and TRBJ2-1; 11 bases line up with TRBD1. The material sequenced was non-naive T cells sorted from PBMCs, taken on the day of vaccination. The DNA for the CDR3 is TGTGCCACCAGTGGGACAGGGGGCTCTGATTCTTATGAGCAGTTCTTC. Amino acids: CATSGTGGSDSYEQFF.